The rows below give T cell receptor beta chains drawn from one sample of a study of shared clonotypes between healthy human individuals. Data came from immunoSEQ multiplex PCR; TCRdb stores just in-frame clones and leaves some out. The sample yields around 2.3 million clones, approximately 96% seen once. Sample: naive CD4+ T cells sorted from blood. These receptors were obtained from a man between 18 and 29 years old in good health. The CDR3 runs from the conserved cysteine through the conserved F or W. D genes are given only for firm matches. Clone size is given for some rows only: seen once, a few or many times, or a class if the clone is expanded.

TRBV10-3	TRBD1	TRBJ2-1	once	TGTGCCATCAGTGACGGGACAGGGGCCTACAATGAGCAGTTCTTC	CAISDGTGAYNEQFF
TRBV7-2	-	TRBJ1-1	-	TGTGCCAGCAGCTTACGGGCAGGGACTGAAGCTTTCTTT	CASSLRAGTEAFF
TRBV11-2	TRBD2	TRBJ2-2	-	TGTGCCAGCAGCTTAGGGGGAGGTCGTCTAGCGGGAGTGATCGGGGAGCTGTTTTTT	CASSLGGGRLAGVIGELFF
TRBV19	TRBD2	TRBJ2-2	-	TGTGCCAGTAGTACGGGTAGCGGGAGGCTAGCGAACACCGGGGAGCTGTTTTTT	CASSTGSGRLANTGELFF
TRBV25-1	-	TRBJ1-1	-	TGTGCCAGCAGTGACCAGGGGTTAGTCAGTGAAGCTTTCTTT	CASSDQGLVSEAFF
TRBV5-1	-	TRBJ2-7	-	TGCGCCAGCAGCGGGACACTATCCGAGCAGTACTTC	CASSGTLSEQYF
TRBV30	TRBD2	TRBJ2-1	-	TGTGCCTGGAGTCCAAGCCGGACTAGCGGCTCCTACAATGAGCAGTTCTTC	CAWSPSRTSGSYNEQFF
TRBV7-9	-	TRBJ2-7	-	TGTGCCAGCAGCTTAGCAGAAAACTACGAGCAGTACTTC	CASSLAENYEQYF
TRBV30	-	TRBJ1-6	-	TGTGCCTTATTCAATGGGGGAGCTAATTCACCCCTCCACTTT	CALFNGGANSPLHF
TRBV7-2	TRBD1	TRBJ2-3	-	TGTGCCAGCAGCCGGGACAGGTTCAGCACAGATACGCAGTATTTT	CASSRDRFSTDTQYF
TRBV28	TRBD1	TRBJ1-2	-	TGTGCCAGCAGTTTGAGGGCAGGGGGCGCGAATAAGTATGGCTACACCTTC	CASSLRAGGANKYGYTF
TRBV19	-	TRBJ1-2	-	TGTGCCAGTAGTATAGATCGCCTGGATAGCGGCTACACCTTC	CASSIDRLDSGYTF
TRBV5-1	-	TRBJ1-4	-	TGCGCCAGCAGCTTGGGCGGTTTCAATGAAAAACTGTTTTTT	CASSLGGFNEKLFF
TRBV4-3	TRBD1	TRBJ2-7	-	TGCGCCAGCAGCCAGGGCCCCGGGACAGGGATCGACGAGCAGTACTTC	CASSQGPGTGIDEQYF
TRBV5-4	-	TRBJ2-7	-	TGTGCCAGCAGCGGCGGGACACTTAACTACGAGCAGTACTTC	CASSGGTLNYEQYF
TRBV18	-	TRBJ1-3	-	TGTGCCAGCTCACCGACGGGTGGCGGAAACACCATATATTTT	CASSPTGGGNTIYF
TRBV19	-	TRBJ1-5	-	TGTGCCAGTAGTATAGGACGGACCCTCAATCAGCCCCAGCATTTT	CASSIGRTLNQPQHF
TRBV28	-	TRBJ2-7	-	TGTGCCAGCAACTATGGGAGGTCACCCCCCGAGCAGTACTTC	CASNYGRSPPEQYF